Reported below is one TCR beta chain. Original handling: Estimation of nucleated cell counts relied on the amplification of reference gene primers. Sequencing was performed with immunoSEQ multiplex PCR; in TCRdb, only in-frame clones are kept and a portion is missing. Clone size and the V and J calls come from that table; the DNA yielded D and trimming. This sample has about 280,000 clones, with around 86% found just once. The sample comes from a study of blood T cell repertoires in COVID-19. Study-level background: The origin of the acute and convalescent COVID-19 samples was the United States, Italy and Spain. T cells, B-cell-depleted T cells, or PBMCs provided the cDNA or gDNA that served as material.

This CDR3 has 16 amino acids. CDR1 is SNHLY, CDR2 FYNNEI, per germline. Deletions cut 4 bases from V and 3 bases from J, with 16 bases between. The TCR originated in a human donor in a cohort sampled during active COVID-19. This chain links TRBV2 with TRBJ2-1; TRBD1 is a possible D gene (5 bases). Input material: peripheral blood. The CDR3 sequence: CASSGGQGLFYNEQFF. CDR3 nucleotide sequence: TGTGCCAGCAGTGGAGGCCAGGGTCTTTTCTACAATGAGCAGTTCTTC. The variable domain in full, with the rest retrieved from reference TRBV2 and TRBJ2-1, is EPEVTQTPSHQVTQMGQEVILRCVPISNHLYFYWYRQILGQKVEFLVSFYNNEISEKSEIFDDQFSVERPDGSNFTLKIRSTKLEDSAMYFCASSGGQGLFYNEQFFGPGTRLTVL.